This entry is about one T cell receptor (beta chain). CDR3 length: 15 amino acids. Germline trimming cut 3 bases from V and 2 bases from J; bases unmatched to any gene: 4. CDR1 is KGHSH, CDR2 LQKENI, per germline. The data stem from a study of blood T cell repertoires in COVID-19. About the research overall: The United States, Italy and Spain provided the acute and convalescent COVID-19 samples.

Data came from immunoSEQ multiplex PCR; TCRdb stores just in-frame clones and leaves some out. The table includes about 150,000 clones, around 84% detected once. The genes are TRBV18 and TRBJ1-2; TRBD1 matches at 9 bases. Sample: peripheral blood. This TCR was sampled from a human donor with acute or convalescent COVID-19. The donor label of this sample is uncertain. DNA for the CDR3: TGTGCCAGCTCACCGGGACAGGGCGCAAACTATGGCTACACCTTC. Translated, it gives CASSPGQGANYGYTF.